Listed here are 23 T cell receptor beta chains from one sample, sequenced in a study of OX40 agonist ivuxolimab in advanced cancers. Here immunoSEQ multiplex PCR was the method, and the copy in TCRdb shows in-frame clones only, minus some. The sample lists about 80,000 clones, 85% to 95% occurring once. Specimen: CD4+ or CD8+ T cells sorted from blood, collected in a trial of the OX40 agonist ivuxolimab. The receptors come from an adult with an advanced solid tumor such as melanoma, head and neck, liver or kidney cancer.

Turning to this clone: The identical CDR3 is also encoded by other nucleotide sequences in the sample. The chain couples TRBV7-2 to TRBJ2-3; unclear D gene. Trimming took 5 bases from V and 0 from J, leaving 3 bases between them. This CDR3 comprises 12 residues. Looked up from germline, CDR1 is SGHTA and CDR2 is FQGNSA. CDR3 nucleotide sequence: TGTGCCAGCAGCCTCAGCACAGATACGCAGTATTTT. This encodes CASSLSTDTQYF.

This sequence joins TRBV7-9 and TRBJ2-1, with unresolved D. Trimming cost V 1 base and J 6 bases, with 22 bases left between them. Germline CDR1 SEHNR, CDR2 FQNEAQ (reference sequence). This CDR3 region has 18 residues. The CDR3 sequence is CASSLEETRLKSSNEQFF. CDR3 sequence (DNA): TGTGCCAGCAGCTTAGAGGAAACGCGGCTAAAATCTTCCAATGAGCAGTTCTTC.

V is TRBV6-5 and J is TRBJ1-2, with a weak D call TRBD1 (5 bases). Germline loops: CDR1 MNHEY, CDR2 SVGAGI. This CDR3 is 13 amino acids long. Trimming took off 8 bases at V and 0 bases at J, with 10 bases between the two ends. Here the CDR3 DNA reads TGTGCCAGCTGGGACCCAGCTAACTATGGCTACACCTTC. Protein product: CASWDPANYGYTF.

This clone appeared a few times. The rearrangement joins TRBV28 to TRBJ1-1; D is possibly TRBD1 (6 bases). This CDR3 has 14 residues. V lost 2 bases, J lost 1 base, and 8 bases lay in between. The germline CDR1 and CDR2 sequences are MDHEN and SYDVKM. The CDR3 nucleotides are TGTGCCAGCAGTTTAGGGACACCGAACACTGAAGCTTTCTTT. The encoded protein is CASSLGTPNTEAFF.

The chain combines TRBV29-1 with TRBJ1-5, with a tentative D call TRBD1 (5 bases). The CDR3 extends over 12 amino acids. With 4 bases removed from V and 1 base from J, the gap between germline ends came to 5 bases. Germline CDR1 is SQVTM and CDR2 is ANQGSEA. CDR3 amino acids: CSVGDSNQPQHF. CDR3 sequence (DNA): TGCAGCGTTGGGGACAGCAATCAGCCCCAGCATTTT.

This clone has only one observation. The chain carries TRBV6-1 and TRBJ2-7; unclear D gene. Trimming removed 4 bases from V and 5 bases from J, with 6 bases in between. This CDR3 region has 11 residues. Germline loops: CDR1 MNHNS, CDR2 SASEGT. CDR3 amino acids: CASSVIHEQYF. DNA of the CDR3: TGTGCCAGCAGTGTTATCCACGAGCAGTACTTC.

The chain uses TRBV7-6 and TRBJ1-3; a possible D gene is TRBD1 (5 bases). This CDR3 spans 15 amino acids. The ends were cut back, 5 bases at V and 4 bases at J, with 15 bases in the middle. Germline V CDR1 and CDR2: SGHVS, FNYEAQ. The CDR3 nucleotides read TGTGCCAGCAGCCCGCGGACAAGGGAAGGAAACACCATATATTTT. Residues: CASSPRTREGNTIYF. The full variable domain, in which reference TRBV7-6 and TRBJ1-3 provide the parts outside the CDR3, is GAGVSQSPRYKVTKRGQDVALRCDPISGHVSLYWYRQALGQGPEFLTYFNYEAQQDKSGLPNDRFSAERPEGSISTLTIQRTEQRDSAMYRCASSPRTREGNTIYFGEGSWLTVV.

V is TRBV5-1 and J is TRBJ2-5; TRBD2 matches 10 bases. V shed 3 bases, J shed 5 bases, and the junction held 7 bases outside the gene matches. This CDR3 is built from 15 residues. Germline CDR1 is SGHRS and CDR2 is YFSETQ. The CDR3 loop reads CASSSSGGTWETQYF. Written as DNA, the CDR3 is TGCGCCAGCAGCTCTAGCGGGGGAACTTGGGAGACCCAGTACTTC.

The V gene is TRBV6-1, the J gene TRBJ2-7; 7 nucleotides agree with TRBD2. Unmatched junction bases numbered 8, after V lost 6 bases and J lost 0 bases. The CDR3 spans 15 residues. Germline CDR1 MNHNS, CDR2 SASEGT. CDR3 DNA sequence: TGTGCCAGCAGGCGCCTTAGCGGGTCCTCCTACGAGCAGTACTTC. It translates to CASRRLSGSSYEQYF.

The CDR3 protein is CASSEGVFIRPQTQYF. The CDR3 DNA follows: TGTGCCAGCAGTGAGGGGGTGTTTATCAGGCCGCAGACCCAGTACTTC. The chain has TRBV6-1 and TRBJ2-5, with D perhaps given as TRBD1 or TRBD2 (5 bases each). Germline CDR1 and CDR2: MNHNS and SASEGT. V lost 3 bases and J 6 bases, leaving 20 bases between the germline ends. The CDR3 length is 16 residues.

The chain has TRBV10-2 and TRBJ1-1; D is unresolved. The CDR3 sequence is 12 residues long. Germline CDR1 reads WSHSY; CDR2 reads SAAADI. Between the trimmed V and J ends, which lost 6 bases and 0 bases, there was a span of 5 bases. CDR3 sequence (DNA): TGCGCCAGCAGCCGAATGAACACTGAAGCTTTCTTT. Its translation: CASSRMNTEAFF.

The chain joins TRBV18 to TRBJ2-7; D gene ambiguous. The CDR3 is 12 residues long. Germline loops: CDR1 KGHSH, CDR2 LQKENI. The V end lost 0 bases, the J end lost 3 bases, and 3 bases lay between the germline ends. For the CDR3, the DNA is TGTGCCAGCTCACCACCCAGCTACGAGCAGTACTTC. This gives the protein CASSPPSYEQYF.

This clone was found once. V gene TRBV5-1 combines with J gene TRBJ2-2, with 10 bases lining up with TRBD1. J was trimmed by 3 bases and V by 0 bases; bases with no gene match: 2. CDR1 is SGHRS and CDR2 is YFSETQ in the germline V gene. The CDR3 is made up of 16 amino acids. The CDR3 spells CASSLGQGAYTGELFF. Written as DNA, the CDR3 is TGCGCCAGCAGCTTGGGACAGGGGGCGTACACCGGGGAGCTGTTTTTT.

The chain joins TRBV6-1 to TRBJ2-3; TRBD1 is a possible D gene (6 bases). Germline V gives CDR1 MNHNS, CDR2 SASEGT. The CDR3 is 15 amino acids. Trimming shortened V by 6 bases and J by 3 bases, and 16 bases separated the two germline ends. The DNA for the CDR3 is TGTGCCAGCAGCCGCGGATGGCAGGGGACAGATACGCAGTATTTT. It yields the protein CASSRGWQGTDTQYF.

The V and J genes are TRBV29-1 and TRBJ2-6; D unresolved. The V and J ends lost 3 bases and 4 bases respectively, with 7 bases between them. Germline CDR1 is SQVTM and CDR2 is ANQGSEA. The CDR3 loop spans 13 amino acids. The CDR3 region has the DNA TGCAGCGTTGAGAGAGCCGGGGCCAACGTCCTGACTTTC. This translates into CSVERAGANVLTF.

The chain combines TRBV9 with TRBJ2-2, with no clear D. The CDR3 sequence is 15 residues long. V lost 0 bases and J 0 bases, leaving 6 bases between the germline ends. Germline V gives CDR1 SGDLS, CDR2 YYNGEE. CDR3 sequence reads: CASSVVSSNTGELFF. The CDR3 DNA sequence: TGTGCCAGCAGCGTAGTGAGCTCGAACACCGGGGAGCTGTTTTTT.

The chain has TRBV28 and TRBJ1-2; D is uncertain. CDR3 length equals 14 residues. Per germline, CDR1 MDHEN and CDR2 SYDVKM. Trimming took off 6 bases at V and 4 bases at J, with 15 bases between the two ends. CDR3 DNA sequence: TGTGCCAGCAGATCCCCCCTAGGGAGCTATGGCTACACCTTC. Translation: CASRSPLGSYGYTF.

Only a few counts were recorded for this clone. The chain uses TRBV28 and TRBJ2-3, with TRBD2 matching over 9 bases. Trimming at V came to 7 bases and at J to 0 bases, leaving 11 bases not matched to a gene. Germline CDR1 reads MDHEN; CDR2 reads SYDVKM. The CDR3 loop spans 17 amino acids. The CDR3 nucleotides are TGTGCCAGCAAGGCGGGAGGGGTGGGAGCTAGCACAGATACGCAGTATTTT. Translation gives CASKAGGVGASTDTQYF.

In DNA form, the CDR3 reads TGTGCCAGCTCACTACGTGGGGAGAATCAGCCCCAGCATTTT. Translation: CASSLRGENQPQHF. The chain employs TRBV18 and TRBJ1-5; no definite D call. V was trimmed by 4 bases and J by 4 bases, leaving 11 bases between them. Germline V lookup: CDR1 KGHSH, CDR2 LQKENI. The CDR3 totals 14 residues.

This rearrangement joins TRBV18 to TRBJ2-3, with D perhaps matching TRBD2 (6 bases). The CDR3 loop spans 16 amino acids. V lost 8 bases to trimming and J lost 1 base, with 19 bases between them. In germline, CDR1 is KGHSH, CDR2 LQKENI. CDR3 protein: CASPPNSWGGTDTQYF. For the CDR3, the DNA is TGTGCCAGCCCCCCAAATAGTTGGGGGGGCACAGATACGCAGTATTTT.

The J gene is TRBJ1-4, the V gene TRBV6-6; 8 bases are shared with TRBD1. CDR1 and CDR2 from the germline V gene are MNHNY and SVGAGI (reference sequence). This CDR3 is 15 amino acids long. Losses at the gene ends were 5 bases for V and 7 bases for J; bases not matched to a gene: 9. CDR3 sequence reads: CASSTRTGFVEKLFF. The CDR3 coding sequence is TGTGCCAGCAGTACGAGGACAGGGTTTGTTGAAAAACTGTTTTTT.

This clone was observed a single time. The chain combines TRBV14 with TRBJ1-5; a weak D match, TRBD1 (5 bases). Trimming removed 4 bases at V and 7 bases at J, with 11 bases between. The CDR3 loop spans 13 amino acids. Germline V lookup: CDR1 SGHDN, CDR2 FVKESK. The CDR3 is CASSRGLRQPQHF. In nucleotides, the CDR3 is TGTGCCAGCAGCCGGGGCCTCAGGCAGCCCCAGCATTTT.

The chain has TRBV18 and TRBJ2-3; 10 bases are a match to TRBD1. The CDR3 consists of 15 residues. The V gene end was trimmed by 4 bases and the J gene end by 7 bases; junction bases not matched to a gene: 8. Per germline, CDR1 KGHSH and CDR2 LQKENI. The CDR3 nucleotides read TGTGCCAGCTCACTTTCCGGGACAGGGGAATATACGCAGTATTTT. This sequence encodes CASSLSGTGEYTQYF.